The 3 T cell receptor beta chains reported below all come from one sample, sequenced in a study of tissue T cells after allogeneic stem cell transplantation. Assay: immunoSEQ multiplex PCR; the TCRdb copy retains only in-frame clones and omits some. Among some 48,000 clones listed, over 70% were seen once. The sample consisted of sorted cells pooled from one or two spleens. These receptors were taken from a pool of C57BL/6 mice in good health.

As regards this clone: Here the gene names and germline are mouse. The CDR3 end is not reached by the read, which stops 1 residue before it; the germline J gene fills it in. The chain employs TRBV5 and TRBJ1-4; D gene ambiguous. CDR1 and CDR2 from the germline V gene are LGHNA and YNLKQL (reference sequence). This CDR3 is built from 15 residues. V gave up 1 base and J gave up 0 bases, with 6 bases separating them. Here the CDR3 reads CASSQGSISNERLFF. The DNA read from the CDR3 is TGTGCCAGCAGCCAAGGCTCAATTTCCAACGAAAGATTATTT.

With regard to this clone: Gene labels here are mouse ones. Sequencing ends 1 residue short of the CDR3 end; the germline J gene provides the rest. The chain links TRBV29 to TRBJ2-2; 12 bases map to TRBD1. The CDR3 contains 16 residues. V dropped 4 bases and J dropped 4; count of bases not matched to a gene: 4. The germline V gene has CDR1 MSHET and CDR2 SYDVDS. The CDR3 bases that were read are TGTGCTAGCAGTTGGGGGACAGGGGGCTGCACCGGGCAGCTCTAC. This codes for CASSWGTGGCTGQLY. The full-length CDR3 reads as CASSWGTGGCTGQLYF.

On this clone itself: Any gene name here is a mouse gene name. The CDR3 end is not reached by the read, which stops 1 residue before it; the germline J gene fills it in. This chain links TRBV4 with TRBJ2-4; D unresolved. CDR1 and CDR2 (germline): LGHDT, YNNKQL (reference sequence). Trimming took 3 bases from V and 4 from J, leaving 11 bases between them. CDR3 size: 14 residues. The covered CDR3 bases are TGTGCCAGCAGCTACAGAGGGCCGGAAAACACCTTGTAC. It codes for CASSYRGPENTLY. The whole CDR3 sequence reads CASSYRGPENTLYF.